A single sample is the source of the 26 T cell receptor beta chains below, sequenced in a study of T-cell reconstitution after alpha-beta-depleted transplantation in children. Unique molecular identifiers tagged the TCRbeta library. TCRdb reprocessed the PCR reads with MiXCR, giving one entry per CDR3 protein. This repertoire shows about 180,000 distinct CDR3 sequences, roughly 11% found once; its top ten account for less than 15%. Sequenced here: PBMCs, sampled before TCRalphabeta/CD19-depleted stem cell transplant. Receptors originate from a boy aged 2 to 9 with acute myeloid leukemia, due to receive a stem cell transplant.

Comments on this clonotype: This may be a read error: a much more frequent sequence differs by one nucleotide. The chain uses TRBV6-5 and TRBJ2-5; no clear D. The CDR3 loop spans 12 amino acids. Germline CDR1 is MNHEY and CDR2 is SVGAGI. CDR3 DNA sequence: TGTGTCAGCAGCCCGGGTCAAGAGACCCATTACTTC. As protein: CVSSPGQETHYF.

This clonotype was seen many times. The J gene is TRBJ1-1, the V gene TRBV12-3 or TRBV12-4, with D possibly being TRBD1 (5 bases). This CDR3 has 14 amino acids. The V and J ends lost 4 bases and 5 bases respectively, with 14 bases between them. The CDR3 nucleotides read TGTGCCAGCAGTTCCCGGGGGGGAGAGACTGAAGCTTTCTTT. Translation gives CASSSRGGETEAFF.

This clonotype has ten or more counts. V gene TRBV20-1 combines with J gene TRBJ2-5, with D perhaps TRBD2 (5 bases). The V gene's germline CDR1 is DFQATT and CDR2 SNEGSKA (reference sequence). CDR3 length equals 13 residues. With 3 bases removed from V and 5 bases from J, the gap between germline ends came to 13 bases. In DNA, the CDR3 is TGCAGTGCTAGTTCTAGCAGGACGGAGACCCAGTACTTC. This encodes CSASSSRTETQYF.

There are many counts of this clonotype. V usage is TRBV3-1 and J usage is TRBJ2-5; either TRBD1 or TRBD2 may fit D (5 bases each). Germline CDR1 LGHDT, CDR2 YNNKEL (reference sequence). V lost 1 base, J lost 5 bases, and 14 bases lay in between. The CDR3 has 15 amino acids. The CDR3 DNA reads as TGTGCCAGCAGCCAAGCGGGACCTTTATTCGAGACCCAGTACTTC. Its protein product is CASSQAGPLFETQYF.

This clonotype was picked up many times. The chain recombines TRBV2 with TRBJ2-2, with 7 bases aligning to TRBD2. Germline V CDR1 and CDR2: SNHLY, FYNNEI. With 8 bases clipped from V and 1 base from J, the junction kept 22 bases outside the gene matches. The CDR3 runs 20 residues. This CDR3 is CASSRGFLVRGSRNTGELFF. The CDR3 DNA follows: TGTGCCAGCTCCCGTGGGTTCCTCGTGCGGGGGTCAAGGAACACCGGGGAGCTGTTTTTT.

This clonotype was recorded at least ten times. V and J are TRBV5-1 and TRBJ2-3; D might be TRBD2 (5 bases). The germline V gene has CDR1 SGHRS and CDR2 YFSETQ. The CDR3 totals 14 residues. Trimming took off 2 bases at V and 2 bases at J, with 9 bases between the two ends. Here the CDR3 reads CASSFGAVTDTQYF. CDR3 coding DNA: TGCGCCAGCAGCTTCGGAGCGGTCACAGATACGCAGTATTTT.

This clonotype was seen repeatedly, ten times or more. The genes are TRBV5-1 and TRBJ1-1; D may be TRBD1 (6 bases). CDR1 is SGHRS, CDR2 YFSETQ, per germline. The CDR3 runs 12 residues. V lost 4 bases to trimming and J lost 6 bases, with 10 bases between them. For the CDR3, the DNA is TGCGCCAGCAGCGTCAACAGGGCTGAAGCTTTCTTT. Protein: CASSVNRAEAFF.

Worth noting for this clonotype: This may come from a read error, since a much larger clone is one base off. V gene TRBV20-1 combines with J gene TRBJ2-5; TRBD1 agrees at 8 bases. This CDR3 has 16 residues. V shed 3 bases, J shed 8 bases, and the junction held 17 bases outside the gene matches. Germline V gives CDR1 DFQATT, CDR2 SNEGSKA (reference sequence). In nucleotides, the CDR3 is TGCAGTGCTAGGAACCGGGACAGGCTCCGGATTGATACCCAGTACTTC. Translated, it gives CSARNRDRLRIDTQYF.

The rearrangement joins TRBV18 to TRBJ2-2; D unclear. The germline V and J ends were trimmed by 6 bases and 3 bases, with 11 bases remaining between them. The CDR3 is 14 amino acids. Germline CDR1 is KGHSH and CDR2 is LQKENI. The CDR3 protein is CASSDKAYTGELFF. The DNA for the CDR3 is TGTGCCAGCTCTGACAAAGCGTACACCGGGGAGCTGTTTTTT.

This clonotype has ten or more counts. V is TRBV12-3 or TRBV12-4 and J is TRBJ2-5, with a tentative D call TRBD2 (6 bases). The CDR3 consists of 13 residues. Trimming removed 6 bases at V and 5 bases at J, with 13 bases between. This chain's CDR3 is CASSRDFLETQYF. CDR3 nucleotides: TGTGCCAGCAGCCGGGACTTCCTCGAGACCCAGTACTTC.

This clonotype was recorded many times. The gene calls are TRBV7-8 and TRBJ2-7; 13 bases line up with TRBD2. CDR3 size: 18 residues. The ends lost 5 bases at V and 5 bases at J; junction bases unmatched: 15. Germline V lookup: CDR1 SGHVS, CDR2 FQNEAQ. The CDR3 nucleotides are TGTGCCAGCAGCGCCCTCGGGACTAGCGGGATGGTGTTGCACGAGCAGTACGTC. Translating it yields CASSALGTSGMVLHEQYV.

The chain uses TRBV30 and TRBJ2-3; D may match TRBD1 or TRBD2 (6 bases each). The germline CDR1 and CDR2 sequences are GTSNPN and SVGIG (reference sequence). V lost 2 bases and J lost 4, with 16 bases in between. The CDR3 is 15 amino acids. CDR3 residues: CAWSSGGEGADTQYF. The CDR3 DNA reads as TGTGCCTGGAGTTCCGGGGGAGAGGGGGCAGATACGCAGTATTTT.

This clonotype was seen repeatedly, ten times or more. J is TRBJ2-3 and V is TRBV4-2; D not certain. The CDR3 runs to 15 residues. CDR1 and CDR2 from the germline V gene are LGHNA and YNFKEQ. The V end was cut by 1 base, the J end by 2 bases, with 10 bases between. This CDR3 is CASSQVLGYTDTQYF. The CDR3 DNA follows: TGTGCCAGCAGCCAAGTCCTGGGTTACACAGATACGCAGTATTTT.

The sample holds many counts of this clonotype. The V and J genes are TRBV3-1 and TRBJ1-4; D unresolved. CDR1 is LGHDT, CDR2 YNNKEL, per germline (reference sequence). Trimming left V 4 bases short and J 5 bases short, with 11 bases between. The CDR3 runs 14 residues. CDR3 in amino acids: CASSPGPQNEKLFF. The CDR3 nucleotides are TGTGCCAGCAGCCCAGGCCCACAGAATGAAAAACTGTTTTTT.

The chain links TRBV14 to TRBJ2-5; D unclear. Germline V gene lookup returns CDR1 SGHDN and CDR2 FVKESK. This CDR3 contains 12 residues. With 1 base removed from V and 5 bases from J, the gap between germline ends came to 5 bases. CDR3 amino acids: CASSQVPETQYF. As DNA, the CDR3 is TGTGCCAGCAGCCAAGTTCCGGAGACCCAGTACTTC.

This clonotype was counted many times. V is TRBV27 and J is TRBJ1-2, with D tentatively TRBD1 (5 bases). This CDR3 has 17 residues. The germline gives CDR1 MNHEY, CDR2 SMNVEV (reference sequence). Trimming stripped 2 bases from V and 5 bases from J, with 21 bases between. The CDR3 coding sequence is TGTGCCAGCAGTTTAATAGGTGGAACAGGCAAACTTTATGGCTACACCTTC. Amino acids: CASSLIGGTGKLYGYTF.

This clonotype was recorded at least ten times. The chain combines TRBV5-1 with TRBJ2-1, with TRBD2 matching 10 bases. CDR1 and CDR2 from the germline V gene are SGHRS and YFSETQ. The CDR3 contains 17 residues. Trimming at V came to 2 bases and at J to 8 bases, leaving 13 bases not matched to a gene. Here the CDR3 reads CASSFGYGLAGVDEQFF. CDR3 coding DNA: TGCGCCAGCAGCTTTGGATACGGGCTAGCGGGAGTGGATGAGCAGTTCTTC.

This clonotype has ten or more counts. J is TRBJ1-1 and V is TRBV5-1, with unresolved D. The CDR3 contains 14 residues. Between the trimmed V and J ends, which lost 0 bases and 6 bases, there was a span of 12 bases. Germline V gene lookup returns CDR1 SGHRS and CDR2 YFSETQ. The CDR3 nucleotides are TGCGCCAGCAGCTTGGTTTCTGGGAGCGCTGAAGCTTTCTTT. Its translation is CASSLVSGSAEAFF.

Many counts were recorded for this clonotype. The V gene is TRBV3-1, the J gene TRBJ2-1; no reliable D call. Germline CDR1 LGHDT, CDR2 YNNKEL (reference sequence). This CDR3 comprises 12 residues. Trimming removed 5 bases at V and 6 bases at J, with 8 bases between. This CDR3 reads CASSFSVNEQFF. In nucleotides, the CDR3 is TGTGCCAGCAGCTTTAGTGTCAATGAGCAGTTCTTC.

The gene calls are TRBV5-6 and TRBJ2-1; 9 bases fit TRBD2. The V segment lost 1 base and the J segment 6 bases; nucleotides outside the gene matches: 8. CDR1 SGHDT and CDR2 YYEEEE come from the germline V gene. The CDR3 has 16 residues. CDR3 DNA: TGTGCCAGCAGCTTGACGACTAGCGGAGGGGGCAATGAGCAGTTCTTC. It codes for CASSLTTSGGGNEQFF.

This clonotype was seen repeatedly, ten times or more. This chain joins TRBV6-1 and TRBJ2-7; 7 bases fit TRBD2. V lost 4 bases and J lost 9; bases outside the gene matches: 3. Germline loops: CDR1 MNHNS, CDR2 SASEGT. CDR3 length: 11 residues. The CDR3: CASSVPGGQYV. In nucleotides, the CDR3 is TGTGCCAGCAGTGTTCCGGGAGGGCAGTACGTC.

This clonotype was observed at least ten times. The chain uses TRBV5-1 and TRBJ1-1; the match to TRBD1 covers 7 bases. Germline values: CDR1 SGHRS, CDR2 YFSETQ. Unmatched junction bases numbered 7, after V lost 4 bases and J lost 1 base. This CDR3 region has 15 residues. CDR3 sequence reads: CASSPLTGWNTEAFF. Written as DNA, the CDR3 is TGCGCCAGCAGCCCCTTGACAGGGTGGAACACTGAAGCTTTCTTT.

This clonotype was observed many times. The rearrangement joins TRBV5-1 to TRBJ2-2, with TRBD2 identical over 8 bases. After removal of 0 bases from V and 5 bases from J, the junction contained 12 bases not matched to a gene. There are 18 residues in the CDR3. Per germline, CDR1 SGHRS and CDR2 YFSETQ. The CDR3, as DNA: TGCGCCAGCAGCTTGGGGGCTTGGACTAGCAGTCGAACCGGGGAGCTGTTTTTT. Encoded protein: CASSLGAWTSSRTGELFF.

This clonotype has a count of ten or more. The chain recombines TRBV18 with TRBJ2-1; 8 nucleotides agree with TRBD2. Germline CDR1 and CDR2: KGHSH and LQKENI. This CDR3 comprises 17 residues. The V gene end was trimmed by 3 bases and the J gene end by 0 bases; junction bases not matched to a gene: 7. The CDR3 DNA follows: TGTGCCAGCTCACCCCCACTAGCGGTGAGCTCCTACAATGAGCAGTTCTTC. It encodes CASSPPLAVSSYNEQFF.

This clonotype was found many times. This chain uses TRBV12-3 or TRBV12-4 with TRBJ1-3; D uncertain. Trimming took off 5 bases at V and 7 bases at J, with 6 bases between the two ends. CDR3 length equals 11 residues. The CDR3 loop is CASSAYNTIYF. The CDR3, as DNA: TGTGCCAGCAGTGCCTACAACACCATATATTTT.

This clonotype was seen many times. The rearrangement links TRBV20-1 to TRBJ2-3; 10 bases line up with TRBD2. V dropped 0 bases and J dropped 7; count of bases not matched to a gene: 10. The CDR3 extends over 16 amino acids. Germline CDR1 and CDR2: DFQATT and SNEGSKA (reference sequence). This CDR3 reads CSARDPLAGRSNTQYF. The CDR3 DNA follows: TGCAGTGCTAGAGACCCACTAGCGGGACGATCAAATACGCAGTATTTT.